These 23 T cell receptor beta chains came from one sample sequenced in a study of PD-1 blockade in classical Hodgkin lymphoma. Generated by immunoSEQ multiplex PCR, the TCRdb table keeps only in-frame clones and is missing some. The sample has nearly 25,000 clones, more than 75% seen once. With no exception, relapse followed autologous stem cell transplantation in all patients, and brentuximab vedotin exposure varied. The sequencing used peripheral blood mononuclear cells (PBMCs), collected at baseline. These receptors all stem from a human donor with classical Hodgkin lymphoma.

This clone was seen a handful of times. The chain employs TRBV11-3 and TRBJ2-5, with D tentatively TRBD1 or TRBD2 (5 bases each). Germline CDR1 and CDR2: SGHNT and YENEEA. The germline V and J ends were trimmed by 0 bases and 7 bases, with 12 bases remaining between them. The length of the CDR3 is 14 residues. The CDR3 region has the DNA TGTGCCAGCAGCTTAGACGCCGGGGACGGGACCCAGTACTTC. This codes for CASSLDAGDGTQYF.

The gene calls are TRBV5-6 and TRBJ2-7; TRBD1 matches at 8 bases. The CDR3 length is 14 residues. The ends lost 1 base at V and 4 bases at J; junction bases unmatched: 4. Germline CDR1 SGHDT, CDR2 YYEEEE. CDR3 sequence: CASSLPDRGYEQYF. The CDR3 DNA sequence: TGTGCCAGCAGCTTGCCAGACAGGGGATACGAGCAGTACTTC.

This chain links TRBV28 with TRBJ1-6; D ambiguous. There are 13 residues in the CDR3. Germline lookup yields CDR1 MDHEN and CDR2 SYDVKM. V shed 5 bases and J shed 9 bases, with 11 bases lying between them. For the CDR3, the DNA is TGTGCCAGCAGTGAGTCTTTTCTTTCACCCCTCCACTTT. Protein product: CASSESFLSPLHF.

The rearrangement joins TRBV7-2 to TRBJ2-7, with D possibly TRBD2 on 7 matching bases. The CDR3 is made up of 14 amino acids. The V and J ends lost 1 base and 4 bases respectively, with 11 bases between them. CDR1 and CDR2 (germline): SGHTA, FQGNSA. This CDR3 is CASSLGRGAYEQYF. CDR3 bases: TGTGCCAGCAGCTTAGGACGGGGGGCGTACGAGCAGTACTTC.

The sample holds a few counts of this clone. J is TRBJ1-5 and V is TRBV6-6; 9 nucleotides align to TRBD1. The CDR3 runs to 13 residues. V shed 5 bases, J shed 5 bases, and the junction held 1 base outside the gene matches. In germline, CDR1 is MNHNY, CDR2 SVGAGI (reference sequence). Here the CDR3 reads CASSRTGDQPQHF. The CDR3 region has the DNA TGTGCCAGCAGTCGGACAGGGGATCAGCCCCAGCATTTT.

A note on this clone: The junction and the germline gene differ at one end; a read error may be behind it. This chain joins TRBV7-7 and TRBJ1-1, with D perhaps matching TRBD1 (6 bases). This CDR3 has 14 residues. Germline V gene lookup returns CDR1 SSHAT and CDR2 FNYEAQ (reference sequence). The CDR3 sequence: CASSRGQPYTEAFF. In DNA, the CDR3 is TGTGCTAGCAGCCGTGGACAGCCTTACACTGAAGCTTTCTTT.

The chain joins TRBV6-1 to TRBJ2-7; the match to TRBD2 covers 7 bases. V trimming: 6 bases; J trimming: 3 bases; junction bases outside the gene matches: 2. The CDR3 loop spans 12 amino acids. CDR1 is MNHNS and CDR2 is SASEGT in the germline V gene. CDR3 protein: CASRGEGYEQYF. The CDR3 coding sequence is TGTGCCAGCAGGGGGGAGGGCTACGAGCAGTACTTC.

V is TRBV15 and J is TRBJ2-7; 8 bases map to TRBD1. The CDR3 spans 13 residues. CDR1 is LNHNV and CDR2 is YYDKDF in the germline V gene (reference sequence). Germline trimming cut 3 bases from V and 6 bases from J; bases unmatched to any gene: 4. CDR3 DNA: TGTGCCACCAGCAGGCAGGGGGCTAGCGAGCAGTACTTC. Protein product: CATSRQGASEQYF.

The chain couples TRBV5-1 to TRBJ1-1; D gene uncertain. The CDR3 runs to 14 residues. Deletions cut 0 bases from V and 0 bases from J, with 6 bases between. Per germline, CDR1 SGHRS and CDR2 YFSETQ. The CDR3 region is CASSLGHLNTEAFF. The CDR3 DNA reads TGCGCCAGCAGCTTGGGACACTTGAACACTGAAGCTTTCTTT.

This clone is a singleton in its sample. DNA of the CDR3: TGTGCCAGTAGTCCGCGACAGGGGATCTTTTCACCCCTCCACTTT. Its protein product is CASSPRQGIFSPLHF. V is TRBV19 and J is TRBJ1-6; 8 nucleotides agree with TRBD1. The CDR3 sequence is 15 residues long. Trimming took 5 bases from V and 9 from J; bases not matched to a gene: 9. Germline CDR1 and CDR2: LNHDA and SQIVND (reference sequence). Full variable domain (remainder filled in from reference TRBV19 and TRBJ1-6): DGGITQSPKYLFRKEGQNVTLSCEQNLNHDAMYWYRQDPGQGLRLIYYSQIVNDFQKGDIAEGYSVSREKKESFPLTVTSAQKNPTAFYLCASSPRQGIFSPLHFGNGTRLTVT.

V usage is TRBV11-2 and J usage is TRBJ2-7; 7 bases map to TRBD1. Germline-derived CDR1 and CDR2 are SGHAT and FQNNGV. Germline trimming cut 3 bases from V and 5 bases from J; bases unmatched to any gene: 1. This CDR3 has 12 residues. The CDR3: CASSLDRNEQYF. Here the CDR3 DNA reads TGTGCCAGCAGCTTGGACAGGAACGAGCAGTACTTC.

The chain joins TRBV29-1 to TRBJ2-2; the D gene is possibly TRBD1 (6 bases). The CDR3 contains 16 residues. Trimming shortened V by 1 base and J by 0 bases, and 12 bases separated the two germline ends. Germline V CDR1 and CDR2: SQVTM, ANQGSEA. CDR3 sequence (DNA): TGCAGCGTTGAAGGCGCAGGGGCAACGAACACCGGGGAGCTGTTTTTT. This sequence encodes CSVEGAGATNTGELFF.

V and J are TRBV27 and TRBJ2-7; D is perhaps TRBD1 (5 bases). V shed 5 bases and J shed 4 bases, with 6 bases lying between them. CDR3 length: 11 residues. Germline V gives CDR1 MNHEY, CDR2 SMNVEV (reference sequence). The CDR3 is CASSRGYEQYF. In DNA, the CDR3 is TGTGCCAGCAGTAGGGGTTACGAGCAGTACTTC.

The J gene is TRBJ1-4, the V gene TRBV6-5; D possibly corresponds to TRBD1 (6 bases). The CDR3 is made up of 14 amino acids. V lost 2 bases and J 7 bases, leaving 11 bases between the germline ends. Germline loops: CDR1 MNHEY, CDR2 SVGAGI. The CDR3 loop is CASSYGGRSEKLFF. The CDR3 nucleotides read TGTGCCAGCAGTTACGGGGGGCGGAGTGAAAAACTGTTTTTT.

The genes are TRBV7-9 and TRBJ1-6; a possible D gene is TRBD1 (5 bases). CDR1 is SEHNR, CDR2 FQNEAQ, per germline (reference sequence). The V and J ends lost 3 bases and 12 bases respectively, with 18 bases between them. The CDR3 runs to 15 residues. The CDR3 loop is CASSLWGVTEQPLHF. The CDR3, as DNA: TGTGCCAGCAGCTTGTGGGGGGTGACGGAGCAACCCCTCCACTTT.

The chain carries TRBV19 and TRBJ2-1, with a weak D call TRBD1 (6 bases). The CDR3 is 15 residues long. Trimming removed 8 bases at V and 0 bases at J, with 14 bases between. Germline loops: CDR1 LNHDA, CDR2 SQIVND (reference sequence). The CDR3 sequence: CASGFLGGSYNEQFF. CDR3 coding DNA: TGTGCCAGTGGGTTCCTAGGGGGCTCCTACAATGAGCAGTTCTTC. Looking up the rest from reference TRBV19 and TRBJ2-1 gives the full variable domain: DGGITQSPKYLFRKEGQNVTLSCEQNLNHDAMYWYRQDPGQGLRLIYYSQIVNDFQKGDIAEGYSVSREKKESFPLTVTSAQKNPTAFYLCASGFLGGSYNEQFFGPGTRLTVL.

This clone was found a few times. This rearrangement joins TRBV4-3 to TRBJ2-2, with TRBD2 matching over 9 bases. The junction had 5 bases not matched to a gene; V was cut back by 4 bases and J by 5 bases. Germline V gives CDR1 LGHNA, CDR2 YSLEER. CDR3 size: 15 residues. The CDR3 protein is CASSLGLARTGELFF. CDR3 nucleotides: TGCGCCAGCAGCCTTGGACTAGCGAGGACCGGGGAGCTGTTTTTT.

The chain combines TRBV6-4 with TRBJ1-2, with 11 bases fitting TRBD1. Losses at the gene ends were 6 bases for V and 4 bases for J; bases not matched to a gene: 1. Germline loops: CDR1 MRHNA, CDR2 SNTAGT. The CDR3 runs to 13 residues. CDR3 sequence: CASRGTGGYGYTF. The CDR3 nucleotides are TGTGCCAGCAGGGGGACAGGGGGCTATGGCTACACCTTC.

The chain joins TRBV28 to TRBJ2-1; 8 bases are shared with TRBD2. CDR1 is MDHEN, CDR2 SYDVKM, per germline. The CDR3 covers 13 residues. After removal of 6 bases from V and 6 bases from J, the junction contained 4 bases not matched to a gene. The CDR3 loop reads CASSHGGGNEQFF. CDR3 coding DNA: TGTGCCAGCAGCCACGGGGGGGGCAATGAGCAGTTCTTC.

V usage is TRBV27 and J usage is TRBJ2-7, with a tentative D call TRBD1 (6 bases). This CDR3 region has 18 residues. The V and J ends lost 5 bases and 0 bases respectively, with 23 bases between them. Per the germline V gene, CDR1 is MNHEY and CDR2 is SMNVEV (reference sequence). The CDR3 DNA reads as TGTGCCAGCAGTCTACAGGGACCCTACGCACTCGACTCCTACGAGCAGTACTTC. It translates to CASSLQGPYALDSYEQYF.

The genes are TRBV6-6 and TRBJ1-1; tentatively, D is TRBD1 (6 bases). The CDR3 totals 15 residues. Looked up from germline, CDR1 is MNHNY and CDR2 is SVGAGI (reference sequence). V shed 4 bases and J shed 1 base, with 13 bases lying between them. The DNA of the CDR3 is TGTGCCAGCAGTTCCACAGGGACCAAGAACACTGAAGCTTTCTTT. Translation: CASSSTGTKNTEAFF.

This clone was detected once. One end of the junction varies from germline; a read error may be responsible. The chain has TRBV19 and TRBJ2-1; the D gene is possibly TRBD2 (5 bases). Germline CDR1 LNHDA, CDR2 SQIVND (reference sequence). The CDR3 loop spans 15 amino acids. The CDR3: CASKGSSGGYSEQFF. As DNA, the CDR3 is TGTGCCAGTAAAGGGTCCAGCGGAGGTTACAGTGAGCAGTTCTTC.

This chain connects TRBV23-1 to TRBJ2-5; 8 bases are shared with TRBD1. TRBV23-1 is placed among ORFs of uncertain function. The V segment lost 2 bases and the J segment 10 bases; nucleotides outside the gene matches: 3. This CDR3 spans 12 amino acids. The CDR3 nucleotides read TGCGCCAGCAGTCAAGAAGACAGGGGCCAGTACTTC. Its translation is CASSQEDRGQYF.